Listed here are 20 T cell receptor beta chains from one sample, sequenced in a study of CD8 T cells in Susac syndrome. RNA, at about 0.45 to 1 ug, was reverse transcribed with random hexamers. One entry per CDR3 protein results from TCRdb running MiXCR on the immunoSEQ multiplex PCR reads. The table shows about 150,000 distinct CDR3 sequences, with around 96% occurring only once. Sequenced material: CD4+ T cells from PBMCs. Receptors were obtained from a human donor with Susac syndrome.

This chain joins TRBV5-4 and TRBJ2-7, with 9 bases identical to TRBD1. The ends lost 6 bases at V and 3 bases at J; junction bases unmatched: 4. The CDR3 runs 13 residues. Germline lookup yields CDR1 SGHNT and CDR2 YYREEE (reference sequence). CDR3 region: CASTRQGGYEQYF. In DNA form, the CDR3 reads TGTGCCAGCACCAGACAGGGGGGCTACGAGCAGTACTTC.

The chain carries TRBV15 and TRBJ2-7; D not certain. CDR3 length: 15 amino acids. V lost 5 bases and J lost 2, with 16 bases in between. Germline V CDR1 and CDR2: LNHNV, YYDKDF (reference sequence). CDR3 nucleotides: TGTGCCACCAGCCGCGGAGCGCCAACTACCTACGAGCAGTACTTC. This gives the protein CATSRGAPTTYEQYF.

In DNA form, the CDR3 reads TGTGCCACCAGCAGAGATCGAGGGGGGGCAGGCTATGGCTACACCTTC. Translating it yields CATSRDRGGAGYGYTF. The chain carries TRBV15 and TRBJ1-2; D is perhaps TRBD1 (6 bases). V was clipped by 0 bases and J by 4 bases, with 15 bases between them. Germline CDR1 LNHNV, CDR2 YYDKDF (reference sequence). This CDR3 has 16 amino acids.

The V gene is TRBV9, the J gene TRBJ2-3; D ambiguous. This CDR3 is 16 amino acids long. Between the trimmed V and J ends, which lost 7 bases and 7 bases, there was a span of 25 bases. The germline V gene has CDR1 SGDLS and CDR2 YYNGEE. CDR3 region: CASARSAWARINTQYF. CDR3 sequence (DNA): TGTGCCAGCGCCCGATCCGCGTGGGCCCGGATAAATACGCAGTATTTT.

A remark on this clonotype: An end of the junction does not agree with germline; a read error may underlie this. This chain links TRBV15 with TRBJ1-1; D gene uncertain. Looked up from germline, CDR1 is LNHNV and CDR2 is YYDKDF (reference sequence). This CDR3 is built from 11 residues. In DNA, the CDR3 is TGTGCCACCAGCATGAAGACTGAAGCTTTCTTT. Amino acids: CATSMKTEAFF.

The V call is TRBV14, the J call TRBJ1-1; possibly TRBD1 for D (5 bases). V lost 0 bases, J lost 9 bases, and 11 bases lay in between. The CDR3 is 13 amino acids. Germline values: CDR1 SGHDN, CDR2 FVKESK. The CDR3 protein is CASSQDQAGQAFF. Written as DNA, the CDR3 is TGTGCCAGCAGCCAAGATCAGGCAGGGCAAGCTTTCTTT.

The chain is built from TRBV19 and TRBJ2-7; 8 bases map to TRBD2. Germline values: CDR1 LNHDA, CDR2 SQIVND (reference sequence). The CDR3 has 15 amino acids. The V segment lost 5 bases and the J segment 2 bases; nucleotides outside the gene matches: 8. Written as DNA, the CDR3 is TGTGCCAGTAGTTTGCGGGGGGCCGAAACCTACGAGCAGTACTTC. This codes for CASSLRGAETYEQYF.

The genes are TRBV3-1 and TRBJ2-6; unclear D gene. CDR1 LGHDT and CDR2 YNNKEL come from the germline V gene (reference sequence). This CDR3 is 19 amino acids long. V dropped 0 bases and J dropped 4 bases, with 19 bases sitting between them. The DNA for the CDR3 is TGTGCCAGCAGCCAAGATCGAGGTGGTGGGCTCGCCGGGGCCAACGTCCTGACTTTC. Its translation: CASSQDRGGGLAGANVLTF.

The chain links TRBV29-1 to TRBJ2-5; 7 bases map to TRBD1. This CDR3 has 12 residues. Germline CDR1 is SQVTM and CDR2 is ANQGSEA. The V gene end was trimmed by 6 bases and the J gene end by 6 bases; junction bases not matched to a gene: 7. CDR3 loop: CSVSEGAKTQYF. The CDR3 nucleotides read TGCAGCGTGTCCGAGGGGGCCAAGACCCAGTACTTC.

The chain is built from TRBV12-3 or TRBV12-4 and TRBJ2-1; 7 positions match TRBD1. This CDR3 comprises 14 residues. Trimming at V came to 8 bases and at J to 0 bases, leaving 4 bases not matched to a gene. As DNA, the CDR3 is TGTGCCAGCCTAGGGGGCCGCTCCTACAATGAGCAGTTCTTC. Its protein is CASLGGRSYNEQFF.

This rearrangement joins TRBV12-3 or TRBV12-4 to TRBJ1-1; tentatively, D is TRBD1 (5 bases). V dropped 5 bases and J dropped 1 base, with 11 bases sitting between them. CDR3 length: 14 amino acids. CDR3 sequence: CASSRSGKNTEAFF. The CDR3, as DNA: TGTGCCAGCAGTCGATCAGGGAAGAACACTGAAGCTTTCTTT.

The rearrangement links TRBV3-1 to TRBJ1-2, with D possibly matching TRBD1 (6 bases). The CDR3 is made up of 11 amino acids. Deletions cut 4 bases from V and 13 bases from J, with 13 bases between. Germline lookup yields CDR1 LGHDT and CDR2 YNNKEL (reference sequence). The CDR3 loop is CASSRNRVVTF. Written as DNA, the CDR3 is TGTGCCAGCAGCCGAAACAGGGTGGTCACCTTC.

This chain joins TRBV20-1 and TRBJ1-6; 10 bases are shared with TRBD1. This CDR3 comprises 15 residues. The J segment lost 8 bases and the V segment lost 3 bases, leaving 7 bases of the junction unmatched. Per the germline V gene, CDR1 is DFQATT and CDR2 is SNEGSKA (reference sequence). The CDR3 loop is CSASLGQGSYSPLHF. CDR3 DNA: TGCAGTGCTAGCCTGGGACAGGGGAGTTATTCACCCCTCCACTTT.

J is TRBJ2-5 and V is TRBV12-3 or TRBV12-4; 12 bases fit TRBD2. The CDR3 covers 15 residues. V dropped 10 bases and J dropped 4; count of bases not matched to a gene: 10. CDR3 in DNA: TGTGCCACCCGCGGGGCTAGCGGGGGGGGAGAGACCCAGTACTTC. Translating gives CATRGASGGGETQYF.

In regard to this clonotype: The junction shows a germline mismatch at one end, possibly a read error. The rearrangement uses TRBV12-3 or TRBV12-4 and TRBJ2-7; 8 bases match TRBD2. This CDR3 region has 11 residues. CDR3 nucleotides: TGTGCCAGCAGCTCCAGCGGGGGTACGGACTTC. It codes for CASSSSGGTDF.

The chain carries TRBV29-1 and TRBJ2-2; D could derive from TRBD1 or TRBD2 (5 bases each). Germline CDR1 reads SQVTM; CDR2 reads ANQGSEA. The CDR3 is made up of 12 amino acids. Trimming stripped 8 bases from V and 5 bases from J, with 12 bases between. CDR3 sequence reads: CSSKWGTGELFF. For the CDR3, the DNA is TGCAGCTCCAAGTGGGGGACCGGGGAGCTGTTTTTT.

This CDR3 is CASSYLDTQYF. CDR3 DNA: TGTGCCAGCAGTTATCTAGATACGCAGTATTTT. This sequence joins TRBV6-6 and TRBJ2-3; D remains unclear. Between the trimmed V and J ends, which lost 3 bases and 5 bases, there was a span of 3 bases. The CDR3 has 11 amino acids. CDR1 and CDR2 from the germline V gene are MNHNY and SVGAGI (reference sequence).

J is TRBJ2-2 and V is TRBV11-2; D not resolved. Per the germline V gene, CDR1 is SGHAT and CDR2 is FQNNGV. V was clipped by 0 bases and J by 7 bases, with 9 bases between them. The CDR3 contains 14 residues. The CDR3 DNA is TGTGCCAGCAGCTTAGATCACGCTGTCGGGGAGCTGTTTTTT. Its protein is CASSLDHAVGELFF.

The chain is built from TRBV20-1 and TRBJ1-2; TRBD1 matches at 11 bases. The germline gives CDR1 DFQATT, CDR2 SNEGSKA (reference sequence). CDR3 size: 14 residues. V trimming: 5 bases; J trimming: 7 bases; junction bases outside the gene matches: 9. The CDR3 sequence is CSAERGQGEGGYTF. The CDR3 DNA reads as TGCAGTGCTGAACGGGGACAGGGGGAGGGTGGCTACACCTTC.

This sequence joins TRBV19 and TRBJ2-2, with 12 bases fitting TRBD2. The length of the CDR3 is 17 residues. The J segment lost 6 bases and the V segment lost 1 base, leaving 6 bases of the junction unmatched. Germline CDR1 reads LNHDA; CDR2 reads SQIVND (reference sequence). In nucleotides, the CDR3 is TGTGCCAGTAGTATAGTCCGGACTAGCGGGGATCCCGGGGAGCTGTTTTTT. Its protein is CASSIVRTSGDPGELFF.